Judged by abundance, the clone carrying this TCR beta chain is medium-sized. Its antigen is unknown. Multiplex PCR employing 32 V and 13 J primers generated amplicons of the TCR beta CDR3. From the multiplex PCR reads, TCRdb called clonotypes with MiXCR, one entry per CDR3 protein. Altogether over 5,000 distinct CDR3 sequences are present, under 25% being singletons, with the ten largest covering 9.7%. The data derive from a study of immune heterogeneity within non-small cell lung tumors. At the level of the study: There were 4 squamous cell carcinomas, approximately nine non-squamous carcinomas and 1 tumor not otherwise specified. Overall study findings and caveats: Local T-cell clonality tracked local tumor mutational burden, showing a moderate yet significant relationship (R 0.3 to 0.35). Individual patients largely had distinct high-frequency T-cell receptor beta clonotypes from one another.

For each sample, template was about 550 ng of bulk tumor genomic DNA. The authors collected several far-apart biopsies from each primary tumor during surgery. Patients went through curative surgery, and their non-small cell lung cancer was untreated and newly diagnosed. Study donors were patients with a new diagnosis of non-small cell lung cancer who underwent surgery with curative intent. Trimming removed 4 bases from V and 9 bases from J; junction bases left unmatched: 22. Germline loops: CDR1 LGHNA, CDR2 YNFKEQ. There are 18 residues in the CDR3. The clonotype was recovered from a woman aged 55-70 years with non-small cell lung cancer. The sequenced material came from lung tumor tissue. The genes are TRBV4-2 and TRBJ2-7, with TRBD2 identical over 9 bases. The CDR3 is CASSRDSRTGTSLGGQYF. CDR3 sequence (DNA): TGTGCCAGCAGCCGAGATTCTAGAACCGGGACTAGCCTCGGGGGGCAGTACTTC.